These 18 T cell receptor beta chains originate from one sample sequenced in a study of beta chain features in type 1 diabetes. No antigen has been assigned to these receptors. The sequenced template was cDNA made from the entire isolated RNA. The data were produced by immunoSEQ multiplex PCR, yet TCRdb's version contains in-frame clones alone and is incomplete. The sample has under 200,000 clones, 6.5% to 8.5% seen once. Study outcomes and limitations: Moderately but significantly shorter TCRB CDR3s were found in Type 1 diabetes patients in all four CD4+ subsets.

Sequenced material: central memory CD4+ T cells from blood. Receptor source: a woman younger than 35 with type 1 diabetes.

A few counts support this clone. This rearrangement joins TRBV7-2 to TRBJ2-7, with D unclear. CDR1 is SGHTA, CDR2 FQGNSA, per germline. Trimming left V 1 base short and J 8 bases short, with 12 bases between. This CDR3 has 13 residues. The CDR3, as DNA: TGTGCCAGCAGCTTAGAGGAGCTTACGAAGCAGTACTTC. This codes for CASSLEELTKQYF.

The chain joins TRBV12-5 to TRBJ1-2; TRBD1 is a possible D gene (5 bases). V was trimmed by 2 bases and J by 4 bases, leaving 14 bases between them. Per germline, CDR1 LGHNT and CDR2 FRNRAP. The length of the CDR3 is 15 residues. The CDR3 here is CASGLTPGGAYGYTF. The CDR3 nucleotides are TGTGCTAGTGGTTTGACGCCCGGGGGAGCCTATGGCTACACCTTC.

There are a few counts of this clone. This rearrangement joins TRBV4-3 to TRBJ2-5; 11 positions match TRBD2. J was trimmed by 4 bases and V by 0 bases; bases with no gene match: 13. The CDR3 runs 19 residues. The V gene's germline CDR1 is LGHNA and CDR2 YSLEER. The chain's CDR3 is CASSQERVAGGRGGETQYF. CDR3 sequence (DNA): TGCGCCAGCAGCCAAGAACGGGTAGCGGGGGGGCGAGGCGGAGAGACCCAGTACTTC.

This clone has just a few counts. This chain connects TRBV9 to TRBJ2-3; TRBD2 aligns across 8 bases. This CDR3 has 13 residues. In germline, CDR1 is SGDLS, CDR2 YYNGEE. V dropped 3 bases and J dropped 7; count of bases not matched to a gene: 4. This chain's CDR3 is CASSAGGLNTQYF. CDR3 DNA: TGTGCCAGCAGCGCGGGGGGGCTCAATACGCAGTATTTT.

The sample holds a few counts of this clone. The chain employs TRBV4-3 and TRBJ2-7; D possibly corresponds to TRBD2 (6 bases). Germline V gene sequence: CDR1 LGHNA, CDR2 YSLEER. CDR3 length: 16 residues. V shed 4 bases and J shed 2 bases, with 18 bases lying between them. The CDR3 DNA is TGCGCCAGCAGCCCCGGGGGTATGGGGGGACCCTACGAGCAGTACTTC. Protein sequence: CASSPGGMGGPYEQYF.

The chain has TRBV18 and TRBJ1-1; 7 bases agree with TRBD1. After removal of 4 bases from V and 5 bases from J, the junction contained 4 bases not matched to a gene. From germline, CDR1 is KGHSH and CDR2 LQKENI. The CDR3 runs to 13 residues. The CDR3 spells CASSQGASTEAFF. The CDR3 nucleotides are TGTGCCAGCTCACAGGGGGCGAGTACTGAAGCTTTCTTT. Complete variable domain (other parts from reference TRBV18 and TRBJ1-1): NAGVMQNPRHLVRRRGQEARLRCSPMKGHSHVYWYRQLPEEGLKFMVYLQKENIIDESGMPKERFSAEFPKEGPSILRIQQVVRGDSAAYFCASSQGASTEAFFGQGTRLTVV.

The J gene is TRBJ2-7, the V gene TRBV29-1; weak D call: TRBD1 (7 bases). Germline CDR1 SQVTM, CDR2 ANQGSEA. This CDR3 is built from 13 residues. The V end lost 3 bases, the J end lost 3 bases, and 12 bases lay between the germline ends. The chain's CDR3 is CSVETGRLYEQYF. CDR3 nucleotides: TGCAGCGTTGAGACAGGGAGGCTCTACGAGCAGTACTTC.

This clone was recorded a few times. V usage is TRBV2 and J usage is TRBJ2-7, with D perhaps matching TRBD2 (5 bases). The V end was cut by 2 bases, the J end by 3 bases, with 14 bases between. This CDR3 contains 15 residues. Looked up from germline, CDR1 is SNHLY and CDR2 is FYNNEI. The CDR3 nucleotides are TGTGCCAGCAGTGAAATTAAAGCAGGAGGCTACGAGCAGTACTTC. It translates to CASSEIKAGGYEQYF.

The CDR3 loop is CASSLQTSGGAADTQYF. Here the CDR3 DNA reads TGCGCCAGCAGCCTACAAACTAGCGGGGGGGCCGCAGATACGCAGTATTTT. The chain joins TRBV5-1 to TRBJ2-3; 13 nucleotides line up with TRBD2. Germline lookup yields CDR1 SGHRS and CDR2 YFSETQ. The CDR3 is made up of 17 amino acids. The junction had 9 bases not matched to a gene; V was cut back by 4 bases and J by 4 bases.

The V call is TRBV11-1, the J call TRBJ2-6, with D perhaps matching TRBD1 (6 bases). Between the trimmed V and J ends, which lost 5 bases and 3 bases, there was a span of 11 bases. The CDR3 is 15 amino acids. Germline V lookup: CDR1 SGHAT, CDR2 FQDESV (reference sequence). CDR3 residues: CASSLGQIGANVLTF. In nucleotides, the CDR3 is TGTGCCAGCAGCCTAGGACAGATTGGGGCCAACGTCCTGACTTTC.

Only a few counts were recorded for this clone. The CDR3 nucleotides read TGTGCCAGCACCCTACGAGGCGGGGGGCCGAGCACAGATACGCAGTATTTT. It yields the protein CASTLRGGGPSTDTQYF. The V gene is TRBV7-2, the J gene TRBJ2-3, with 8 nucleotides matching TRBD2. This CDR3 is 17 amino acids long. The germline CDR1 and CDR2 sequences are SGHTA and FQGNSA. V lost 7 bases and J lost 0; bases outside the gene matches: 12.

This sequence joins TRBV11-1 and TRBJ2-1, with D perhaps matching TRBD2 (6 bases). The germline V and J ends were trimmed by 4 bases and 8 bases, with 12 bases remaining between them. Germline V gene lookup returns CDR1 SGHAT and CDR2 FQDESV (reference sequence). This CDR3 spans 13 amino acids. The CDR3 coding sequence is TGTGCCAGCAGCTGGGGGGAGGCCGATGAGCAGTTCTTC. Residues: CASSWGEADEQFF.

The CDR3 DNA reads TGTGCCATCAGTGAGGTCAGGGGGGCCGAGCAGTACTTC. It yields the protein CAISEVRGAEQYF. The gene calls are TRBV10-3 and TRBJ2-7; possibly TRBD1 for D (7 bases). V was shortened by 2 bases and J by 6 bases, with 11 bases between the two germline ends. Germline V gene data show CDR1 as ENHRY and CDR2 as SYGVKD. This CDR3 is built from 13 residues.

The gene calls are TRBV28 and TRBJ2-5; D is uncertain. Germline lookup yields CDR1 MDHEN and CDR2 SYDVKM. With 3 bases removed from V and 1 base from J, the gap between germline ends came to 12 bases. The CDR3 loop spans 15 amino acids. The CDR3 region has the DNA TGTGCCAGCAGTTTCCCCCTGACAAGCCAAGAGACCCAGTACTTC. It codes for CASSFPLTSQETQYF.

J is TRBJ2-3 and V is TRBV6-1; the D gene is possibly TRBD2 (6 bases). The CDR3 is made up of 15 amino acids. Germline V gene data show CDR1 as MNHNS and CDR2 as SASEGT. Trimming removed 0 bases from V and 1 base from J, with 8 bases in between. The CDR3 nucleotides read TGTGCCAGCAGTGAAGCGGGACTCGGCACAGATACGCAGTATTTT. Amino acid sequence: CASSEAGLGTDTQYF.

This clone was detected only a few times. V gene TRBV29-1 combines with J gene TRBJ2-7; TRBD1 might be the D (6 bases). Germline V gives CDR1 SQVTM, CDR2 ANQGSEA. V was pared by 4 bases and J by 1 base, with 8 bases between. The CDR3 has 12 amino acids. CDR3: CSVAQGSYEQYF. The CDR3, as DNA: TGCAGCGTTGCCCAGGGGTCCTACGAGCAGTACTTC.

This clone was found a few times. This sequence joins TRBV10-3 and TRBJ2-3; 9 bases fit TRBD1. V lost 6 bases, J lost 6 bases, and 7 bases stayed unmatched. Germline CDR1 reads ENHRY; CDR2 reads SYGVKD. The CDR3 covers 14 residues. CDR3 nucleotides: TGTGCCATCAGGCCGGGACAGGGAACTGATACGCAGTATTTT. It specifies CAIRPGQGTDTQYF.

CDR3 bases: TGCGCCAGCAGCCCCCAGGGGGGAGGCGAAAAACTGTTTTTT. Its translation: CASSPQGGGEKLFF. The chain carries TRBV5-1 and TRBJ1-4, with TRBD1 matching 7 bases. The CDR3 length is 14 residues. Germline assignment: CDR1 SGHRS and CDR2 YFSETQ. V lost 4 bases and J lost 8; bases outside the gene matches: 8.